This T cell receptor (beta chain) was profiled in a study of T cells in tuberculosis. For the study at large: Within 7 days of starting treatment, or before, PBMC were stored.

The repertoire was sequenced with immunoSEQ multiplex PCR; TCRdb's copy has only in-frame clones and lacks some. This sample has roughly 30,000 clones, with around 88% found just once. The sample's time point: new active TB diagnosis, blood taken before or within 7 days of starting treatment. Germline CDR1 is SGHTA and CDR2 is FQGNSA. The CDR3 covers 14 residues. With 1 base removed from V and 4 bases from J, the gap between germline ends came to 8 bases. The starting material was PBMCs, obtained at tuberculosis diagnosis. This chain links TRBV7-2 with TRBJ2-1; no definite D call. The receptor was derived from an adult with tuberculosis. CDR3: CASSLEIDYNEQFF. For the CDR3, the DNA is TGTGCCAGCAGCTTAGAAATAGATTACAATGAGCAGTTCTTC.